The subject of this entry is one T cell receptor (beta chain). The CDR3 runs 18 residues. The germline V gene has CDR1 DFQATT and CDR2 SNEGSKA (reference sequence). V lost 6 bases, J lost 0 bases, and 12 bases stayed unmatched. Some clones are missing from TCRdb's copy, which holds only in-frame ones; the method was immunoSEQ multiplex PCR. The sample lists approximately 100,000 clones; about 86% were seen once. This record comes from a study of blood T cell repertoires in COVID-19. Sequencing input: PBMCs or T cells enriched from blood (not recorded which). This chain connects TRBV20-1 to TRBJ2-2, with TRBD2 identical over 11 bases. The receptor comes from a woman aged 50 to 65 who had recovered from COVID-19. The DNA of the CDR3 is TGCAGTGCGAGTAGGATACTAGCGGGGGACCCGAACACCGGGGAGCTGTTTTTT. The encoded protein is CSASRILAGDPNTGELFF.